This TCR beta chain emerged from a study of blood T cells in healthy people across ages. Study-wide points: Compared with aged donors, long-lived donors showed fewer expanded clones, suggesting selection.

Sample-barcoded 5' priming and a J-beta primer mix drove a second PCR of roughly 7 to 11 cycles. Through a template-switch adaptor with 12 random nucleotides, each cDNA molecule received a tag. TCRdb re-derived calls from the 5' RACE reads in MiXCR, one entry per CDR3 protein. The table records 380,000 or so distinct CDR3 sequences, 50% to 60% of them present only once. This clonotype has a count of ten or more. As yet, its antigen is unknown. Given a much more abundant clone one base away, this may be a read error. The CDR3 covers 16 residues. Germline V gene sequence: CDR1 LGHNA, CDR2 YNFKEQ. The trim removed 0 bases at V and 11 bases at J, leaving 14 bases unmatched. The donors, aged about 6 to 95, were healthy Caucasians from Russia.

V and J are TRBV4-2 and TRBJ2-5; 8 nucleotides agree with TRBD2. The sequence was obtained from a man in his sixties in good health. The specimen was blood. The CDR3 nucleotides are TGTGCCAGCAGCCAAGATTGGCTAGCGGGCGGGAAGGAGCAGTACTTC. Residues: CASSQDWLAGGKEQYF.